This T cell receptor beta chain was observed in a study of OX40 agonist ivuxolimab in advanced cancers. Study context: The patients' treatment was ivuxolimab, an agonistic anti-OX40 (CD134) antibody. The dose-escalation cohort was roughly 84% male, with a mean age of 60 years, ranging roughly 23 to 90.

Generated by immunoSEQ multiplex PCR, the TCRdb table keeps only in-frame clones and is missing some. The data contain about 95,000 clones, 89% of them seen just once; the ten biggest clones take up about 0.3%. Study-level findings and limits: The study did not work out the antigen specificity of the expanded peripheral T cells. There were also nonresponders showing low normalized T-cell clonal expansion.

Comments on this clone: The antigen is not known.

This CDR3 comprises 12 residues. Germline V lookup: CDR1 MNHEY, CDR2 SMNVEV (reference sequence). The V end lost 6 bases, the J end lost 3 bases, and 5 bases lay between the germline ends. The sample here was CD4+ or CD8+ T cells sorted from blood, taken in a trial of the OX40 agonist ivuxolimab. This TCR came from an adult with an advanced solid tumor such as melanoma, head and neck, liver or kidney cancer. This chain connects TRBV27 to TRBJ2-2; D not certain. The CDR3 protein is CASREYTGELFF. In DNA, the CDR3 is TGTGCCAGCAGGGAATACACCGGGGAGCTGTTTTTT.